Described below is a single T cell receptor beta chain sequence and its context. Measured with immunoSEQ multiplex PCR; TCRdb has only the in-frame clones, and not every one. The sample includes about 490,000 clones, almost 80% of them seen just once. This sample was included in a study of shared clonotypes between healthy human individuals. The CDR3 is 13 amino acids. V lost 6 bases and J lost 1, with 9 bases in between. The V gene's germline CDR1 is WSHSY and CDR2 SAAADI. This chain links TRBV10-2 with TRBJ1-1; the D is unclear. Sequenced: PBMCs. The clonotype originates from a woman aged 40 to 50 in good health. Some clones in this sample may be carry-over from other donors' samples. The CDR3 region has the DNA TGCGCCAGCAGCGCCGGGAAGAACACTGAAGCTTTCTTT. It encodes CASSAGKNTEAFF.